These 7 T cell receptor beta chains were sequenced from one sample in a study of radiation and T cells in renal cell carcinoma. The protocol was immunoSEQ multiplex PCR, while the TCRdb copy is restricted to in-frame clones and leaves out a portion. The sample holds 40,000 to 60,000 clones, 83% seen once. The sample's time point: baseline pretreatment blood. As for treatment: 15 Gy SBRT to primary tumor, nephrectomy 4 weeks later. The starting material was blood, obtained from a patient whose treatment included radiotherapy and nephrectomy. Every receptor here comes from a woman in her 70s with renal cell carcinoma.

The chain links TRBV5-4 to TRBJ2-1, with D possibly being TRBD2 (5 bases). Trimming left V 4 bases short and J 3 bases short, with 17 bases between. Germline assignment: CDR1 SGHNT and CDR2 YYREEE (reference sequence). The CDR3 contains 16 residues. Written as DNA, the CDR3 is TGTGCCAGCAGCACCCCCCGGGTAGGGAGCTACAATGAGCAGTTCTTC. It encodes CASSTPRVGSYNEQFF.

This chain joins TRBV9 and TRBJ2-6; 7 nucleotides agree with TRBD2. This CDR3 comprises 16 residues. The trim removed 4 bases at V and 3 bases at J, leaving 7 bases unmatched. Germline-derived CDR1 and CDR2 are SGDLS and YYNGEE. The CDR3 DNA reads as TGTGCCAGCAGCTCCCTTGGGGGGGTTGGGGCCAACGTCCTGACTTTC. Amino acid sequence: CASSSLGGVGANVLTF. The full variable domain, rest sourced from reference TRBV9 and TRBJ2-6, is DSGVTQTPKHLITATGQRVTLRCSPRSGDLSVYWYQQSLDQGLQFLIQYYNGEERAKGNILERFSAQQFPDLHSELNLSSLELGDSALYFCASSSLGGVGANVLTFGAGSRLTVL.

The rearrangement links TRBV28 to TRBJ2-5, with a weak D call TRBD2 (6 bases). The CDR3 extends over 14 amino acids. Germline V gene lookup returns CDR1 MDHEN and CDR2 SYDVKM. The V and J ends lost 6 bases and 0 bases respectively, with 11 bases between them. The CDR3 bases are TGTGCCAGCAGGCCCGGAGGGTACCAAGAGACCCAGTACTTC. Its protein is CASRPGGYQETQYF.

The chain couples TRBV18 to TRBJ2-3, with 9 bases fitting TRBD1. Germline assignment: CDR1 KGHSH and CDR2 LQKENI. With V trimmed by 4 bases and J by 3 bases, 2 bases remained unmatched. The CDR3 length is 14 residues. In DNA form, the CDR3 reads TGTGCCAGCTCACTACAGGGGGCTACAGATACGCAGTATTTT. This encodes CASSLQGATDTQYF.

The V gene is TRBV5-1, the J gene TRBJ2-7; TRBD2 might be the D (7 bases). Germline-derived CDR1 and CDR2 are SGHRS and YFSETQ. This CDR3 region has 15 residues. Trimming cost V 7 bases and J 3 bases, with 20 bases left between them. CDR3 protein: CASARGAPLYYEQYF. DNA of the CDR3: TGCGCCAGCGCTCGGGGGGCCCCCCTCTACTACGAGCAGTACTTC.

The rearrangement uses TRBV6-6 and TRBJ2-7, with D unresolved. Germline V gene lookup returns CDR1 MNHNY and CDR2 SVGAGI (reference sequence). V lost 4 bases and J 3 bases, leaving 10 bases between the germline ends. The CDR3 has 13 residues. CDR3 bases: TGTGCCAGCAGTTCCCCTACTCGCTACGAGCAGTACTTC. Translation gives CASSSPTRYEQYF.

The rearrangement uses TRBV7-9 and TRBJ2-1; TRBD2 agrees at 7 bases. V lost 5 bases, J lost 4 bases, and 14 bases stayed unmatched. Germline CDR1 reads SEHNR; CDR2 reads FQNEAQ (reference sequence). This CDR3 has 17 residues. Here the CDR3 DNA reads TGTGCCAGCAGCCCCAAGCTCCGACTAGCTGTTTACAATGAGCAGTTCTTC. It specifies CASSPKLRLAVYNEQFF. The full variable domain, completed using reference TRBV7-9 and TRBJ2-1, is DTGVSQNPRHKITKRGQNVTFRCDPISEHNRLYWYRQTLGQGPEFLTYFQNEAQLEKSRLLSDRFSAERPKGSFSTLEIQRTEQGDSAMYLCASSPKLRLAVYNEQFFGPGTRLTVL.